This T cell receptor (beta chain) was sequenced for a study of shared clonotypes between healthy human individuals. Background on the study: Three plates were used per donor for CD4 naive, three for CD4 memory, two for CD8 naive and one for CD8 memory.

The J segment lost 6 bases and the V segment lost 5 bases, leaving 4 bases of the junction unmatched. The CDR3 loop spans 14 amino acids. Germline V gives CDR1 MNHEY, CDR2 SVGAGI. Worth noting for this clone: As yet, its antigen is unknown.

Both subsets, CD45RA+ naive and CD45RA-negative memory, were split from the CD4+ cells. Regarding the study as a whole: Memory subsets generally showed smaller estimated richness than naive subsets did.

Assay used: immunoSEQ multiplex PCR; TCRdb lists only in-frame clones, some missing. The repertoire holds 980,000 or so clones, over 75% seen once, with around 1.5% in the top ten. The sequencing sample was made of memory CD4+ T cells sorted from blood. Subset meaning: CD45RA-negative fraction. The sequence derives from a young man in good health. The chain joins TRBV6-5 to TRBJ2-1; 10 bases fit TRBD2. In DNA, the CDR3 is TGTGCCAGCAGTGCCGGGACTAGCGCCAATGAGCAGTTCTTC. Its translation is CASSAGTSANEQFF.